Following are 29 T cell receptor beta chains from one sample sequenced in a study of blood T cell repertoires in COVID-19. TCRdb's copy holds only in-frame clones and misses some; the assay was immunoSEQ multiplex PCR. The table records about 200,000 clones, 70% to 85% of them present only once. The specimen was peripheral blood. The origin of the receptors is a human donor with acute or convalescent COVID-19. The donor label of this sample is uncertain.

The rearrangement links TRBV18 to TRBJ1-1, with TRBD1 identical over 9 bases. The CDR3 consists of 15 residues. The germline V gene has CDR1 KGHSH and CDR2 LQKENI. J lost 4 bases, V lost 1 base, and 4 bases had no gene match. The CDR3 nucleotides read TGTGCCAGCTCACCACTAGGACAGGGGAGCACTGAAGCTTTCTTT. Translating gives CASSPLGQGSTEAFF.

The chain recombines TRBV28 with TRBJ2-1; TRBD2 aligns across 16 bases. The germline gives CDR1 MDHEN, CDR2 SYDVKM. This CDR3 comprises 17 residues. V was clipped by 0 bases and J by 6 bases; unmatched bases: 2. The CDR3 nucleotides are TGTGCCAGCAGTTTATGGGGACTAGCGGGAGGGCTCAATGAGCAGTTCTTC. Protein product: CASSLWGLAGGLNEQFF.

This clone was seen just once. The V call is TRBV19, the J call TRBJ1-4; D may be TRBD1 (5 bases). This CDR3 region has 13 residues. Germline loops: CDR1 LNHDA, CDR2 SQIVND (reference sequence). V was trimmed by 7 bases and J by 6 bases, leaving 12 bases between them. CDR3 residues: CASTRGSHEKLFF. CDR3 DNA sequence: TGTGCCAGTACCCGGGGGTCTCATGAAAAACTGTTTTTT.

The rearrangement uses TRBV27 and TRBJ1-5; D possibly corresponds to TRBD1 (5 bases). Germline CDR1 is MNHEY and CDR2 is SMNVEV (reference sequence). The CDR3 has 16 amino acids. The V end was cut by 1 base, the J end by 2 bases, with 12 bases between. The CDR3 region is CASSLWAGKGNQPQHF. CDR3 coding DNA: TGTGCCAGCAGTTTATGGGCAGGGAAGGGCAATCAGCCCCAGCATTTT.

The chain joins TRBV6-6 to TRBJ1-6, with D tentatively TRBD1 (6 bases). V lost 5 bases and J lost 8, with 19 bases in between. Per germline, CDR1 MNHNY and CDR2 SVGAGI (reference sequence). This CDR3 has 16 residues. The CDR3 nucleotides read TGTGCCAGCAGTCGACGGGACACTCCTGGGTATTCACCCCTCCACTTT. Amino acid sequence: CASSRRDTPGYSPLHF.

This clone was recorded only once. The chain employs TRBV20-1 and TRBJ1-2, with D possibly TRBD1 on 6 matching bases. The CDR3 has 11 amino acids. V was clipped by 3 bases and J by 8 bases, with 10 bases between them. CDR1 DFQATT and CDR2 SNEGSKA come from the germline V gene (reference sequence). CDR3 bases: TGCAGTGCTAGTGTCAGGGGCGGCTACACCTTC. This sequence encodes CSASVRGGYTF.

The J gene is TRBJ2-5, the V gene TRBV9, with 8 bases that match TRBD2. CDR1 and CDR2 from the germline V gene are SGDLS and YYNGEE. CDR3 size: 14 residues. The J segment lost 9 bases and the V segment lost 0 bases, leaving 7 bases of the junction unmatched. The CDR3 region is CASSVETGGMAQYF. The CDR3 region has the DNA TGTGCCAGCAGCGTAGAAACGGGAGGGATGGCCCAGTACTTC.

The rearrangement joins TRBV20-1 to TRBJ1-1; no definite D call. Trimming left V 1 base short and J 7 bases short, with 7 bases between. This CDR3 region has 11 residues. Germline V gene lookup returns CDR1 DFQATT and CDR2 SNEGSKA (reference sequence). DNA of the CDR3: TGCAGTGCTAGAGTGGAGATTGAAGCTTTCTTT. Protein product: CSARVEIEAFF.

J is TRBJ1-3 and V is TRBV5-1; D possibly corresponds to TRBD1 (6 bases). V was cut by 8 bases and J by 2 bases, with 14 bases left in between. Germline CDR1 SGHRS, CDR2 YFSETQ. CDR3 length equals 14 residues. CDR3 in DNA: TGCGCCAGTTCAGGGGAGAAGACTGGAAACACCATATATTTT. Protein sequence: CASSGEKTGNTIYF. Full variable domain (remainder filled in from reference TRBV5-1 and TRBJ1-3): KAGVTQTPRYLIKTRGQQVTLSCSPISGHRSVSWYQQTPGQGLQFLFEYFSETQRNKGNFPGRFSGRQFSNSRSEMNVSTLELGDSALYLCASSGEKTGNTIYFGEGSWLTVV.

The CDR3 loop is CASSQRTSFSSYEQYF. CDR3 in DNA: TGTGCCAGCAGCCAAAGAACATCCTTCAGCTCCTACGAGCAGTACTTC. The chain uses TRBV3-1 (or the pseudogene TRBV3-2) and TRBJ2-7; D call uncertain. Trimming removed 2 bases from V and 0 bases from J, with 14 bases in between. The CDR3 sequence is 16 residues long. CDR1 LGHDT and CDR2 YNNKEL come from the germline V gene (reference sequence).

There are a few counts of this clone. CDR3 sequence: CASSPTTGGYYGYTF. The CDR3, as DNA: TGTGCCAGCAGCCCTACGACAGGGGGCTACTATGGCTACACCTTC. The chain employs TRBV7-8 and TRBJ1-2; 10 bases line up with TRBD1. The CDR3 is 15 residues long. CDR1 and CDR2 (germline): SGHVS, FQNEAQ. With V trimmed by 5 bases and J by 3 bases, 6 bases remained unmatched.

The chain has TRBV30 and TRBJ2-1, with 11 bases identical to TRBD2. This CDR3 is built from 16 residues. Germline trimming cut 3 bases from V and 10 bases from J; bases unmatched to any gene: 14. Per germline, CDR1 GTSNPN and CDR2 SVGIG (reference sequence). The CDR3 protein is CAWSPGRLAGYKEQFF. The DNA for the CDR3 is TGTGCCTGGAGCCCTGGGAGACTAGCGGGATATAAAGAGCAGTTCTTC.

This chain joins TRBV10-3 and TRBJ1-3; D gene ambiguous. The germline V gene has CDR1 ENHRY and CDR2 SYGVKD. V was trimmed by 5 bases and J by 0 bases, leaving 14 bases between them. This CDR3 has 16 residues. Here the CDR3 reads CAISSGSPISGNTIYF. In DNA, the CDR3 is TGTGCCATCAGTTCGGGGAGCCCAATCTCTGGAAACACCATATATTTT.

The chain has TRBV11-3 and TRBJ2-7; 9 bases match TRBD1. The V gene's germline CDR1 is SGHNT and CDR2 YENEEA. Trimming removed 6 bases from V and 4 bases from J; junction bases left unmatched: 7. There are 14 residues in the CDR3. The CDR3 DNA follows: TGTGCCAGCAGTCCCCAACAGGGGGCGTACGAGCAGTACTTC. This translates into CASSPQQGAYEQYF.

The DNA for the CDR3 is TGTGCCAGCAGTGAAAATTACAGGGGGTGGTACGAGCAGTACTTC. This encodes CASSENYRGWYEQYF. The chain employs TRBV25-1 and TRBJ2-7, with 8 bases identical to TRBD1. CDR1 and CDR2 from the germline V gene are MGHDK and SYGVNS. The V gene end was trimmed by 2 bases and the J gene end by 4 bases; junction bases not matched to a gene: 7. CDR3 length equals 15 residues.

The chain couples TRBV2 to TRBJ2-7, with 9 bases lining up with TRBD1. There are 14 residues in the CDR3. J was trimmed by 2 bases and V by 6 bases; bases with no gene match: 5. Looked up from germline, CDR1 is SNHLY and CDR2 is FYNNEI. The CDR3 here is CASSPGQGTYEQYF. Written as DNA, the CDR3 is TGTGCCAGCAGCCCGGGACAGGGAACCTACGAGCAGTACTTC.

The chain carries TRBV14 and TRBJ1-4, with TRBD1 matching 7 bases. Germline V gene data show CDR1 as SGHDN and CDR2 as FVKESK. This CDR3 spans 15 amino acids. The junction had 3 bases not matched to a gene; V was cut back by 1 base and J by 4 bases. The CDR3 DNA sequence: TGTGCCAGCAGCCAAGGGGACAGCCTTAATGAAAAACTGTTTTTT. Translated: CASSQGDSLNEKLFF.

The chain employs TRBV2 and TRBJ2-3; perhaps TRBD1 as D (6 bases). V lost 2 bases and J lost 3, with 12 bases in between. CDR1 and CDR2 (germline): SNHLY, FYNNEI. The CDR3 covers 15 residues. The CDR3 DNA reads TGTGCCAGCAGTGAAACTAGGGGGAAAACAGATACGCAGTATTTT. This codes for CASSETRGKTDTQYF.

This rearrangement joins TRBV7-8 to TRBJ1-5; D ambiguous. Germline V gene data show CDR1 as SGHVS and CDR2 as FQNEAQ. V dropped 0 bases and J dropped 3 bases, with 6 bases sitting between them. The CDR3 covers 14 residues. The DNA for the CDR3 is TGTGCCAGCAGCTTAGCGGCCCACAATCAGCCCCAGCATTTT. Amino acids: CASSLAAHNQPQHF.

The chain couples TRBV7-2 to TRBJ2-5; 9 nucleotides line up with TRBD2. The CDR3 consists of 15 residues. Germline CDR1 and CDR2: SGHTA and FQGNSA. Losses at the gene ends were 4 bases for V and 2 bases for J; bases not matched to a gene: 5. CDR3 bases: TGTGCCAGCAGCTCAGGGACTAGCAGACAAGAGACCCAGTACTTC. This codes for CASSSGTSRQETQYF.

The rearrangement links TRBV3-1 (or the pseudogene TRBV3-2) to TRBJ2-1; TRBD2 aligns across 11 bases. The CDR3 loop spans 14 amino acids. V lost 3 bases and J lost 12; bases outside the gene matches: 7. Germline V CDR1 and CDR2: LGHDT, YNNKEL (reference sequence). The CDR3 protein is CASSQASGRMGQFF. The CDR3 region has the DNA TGTGCCAGCAGCCAGGCTAGCGGGAGGATGGGGCAGTTCTTC.

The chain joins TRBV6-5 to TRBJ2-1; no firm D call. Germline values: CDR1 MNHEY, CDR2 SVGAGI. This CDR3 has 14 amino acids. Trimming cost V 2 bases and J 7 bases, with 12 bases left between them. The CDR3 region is CASSYGPPRNEQFF. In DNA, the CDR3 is TGTGCCAGCAGTTACGGTCCCCCTAGGAATGAGCAGTTCTTC.

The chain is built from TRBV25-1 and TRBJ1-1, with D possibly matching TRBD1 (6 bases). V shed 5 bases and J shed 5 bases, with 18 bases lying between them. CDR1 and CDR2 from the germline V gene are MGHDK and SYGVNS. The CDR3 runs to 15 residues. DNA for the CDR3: TGTGCCAGCAGTCAAGCGGGGGGCGCGGGTACTGAAGCTTTCTTT. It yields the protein CASSQAGGAGTEAFF.

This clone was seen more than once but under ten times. The DNA for the CDR3 is TGTGCCAGTAGGACAGGGGGCGCGTCCGGGGAGCTGTTTTTT. This codes for CASRTGGASGELFF. The chain has TRBV19 and TRBJ2-2; 10 bases align to TRBD1. The CDR3 is made up of 14 amino acids. J lost 6 bases, V lost 6 bases, and 4 bases had no gene match. Germline lookup yields CDR1 LNHDA and CDR2 SQIVND (reference sequence).

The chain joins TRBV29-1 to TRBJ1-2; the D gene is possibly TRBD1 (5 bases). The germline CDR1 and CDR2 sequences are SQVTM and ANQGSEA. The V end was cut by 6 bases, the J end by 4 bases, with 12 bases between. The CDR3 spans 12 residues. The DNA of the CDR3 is TGCAGCGTGGGGGGACGGTCCTATGGCTACACCTTC. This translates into CSVGGRSYGYTF. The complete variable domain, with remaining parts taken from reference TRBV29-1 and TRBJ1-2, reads SAVISQKPSRDICQRGTSLTIQCQVDSQVTMMFWYRQQPGQSLTLIATANQGSEATYESGFVIDKFPISRPNLTFSTLTVSNMSPEDSSIYLCSVGGRSYGYTFGSGTRLTVV.

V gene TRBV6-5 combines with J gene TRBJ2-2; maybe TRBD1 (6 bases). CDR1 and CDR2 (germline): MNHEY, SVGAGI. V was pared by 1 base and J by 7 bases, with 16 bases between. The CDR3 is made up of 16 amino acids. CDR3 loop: CASSYWPRGGNGELFF. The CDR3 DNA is TGTGCCAGCAGTTACTGGCCCAGGGGCGGTAACGGGGAGCTGTTTTTT.

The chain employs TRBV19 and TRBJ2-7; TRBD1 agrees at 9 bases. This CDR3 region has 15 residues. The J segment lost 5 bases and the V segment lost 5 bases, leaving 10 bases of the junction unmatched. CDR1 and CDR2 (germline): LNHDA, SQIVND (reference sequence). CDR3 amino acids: CASSGIRTGDNEQYF. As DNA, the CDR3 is TGTGCCAGTAGTGGGATTCGGACAGGGGACAACGAGCAGTACTTC.

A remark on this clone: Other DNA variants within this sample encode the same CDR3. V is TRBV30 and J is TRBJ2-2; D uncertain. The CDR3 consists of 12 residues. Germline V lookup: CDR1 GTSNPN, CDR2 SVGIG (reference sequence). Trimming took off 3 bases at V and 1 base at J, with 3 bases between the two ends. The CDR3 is CAWSLNTGELFF. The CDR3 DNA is TGTGCCTGGAGCCTGAACACCGGGGAGCTGTTTTTT.

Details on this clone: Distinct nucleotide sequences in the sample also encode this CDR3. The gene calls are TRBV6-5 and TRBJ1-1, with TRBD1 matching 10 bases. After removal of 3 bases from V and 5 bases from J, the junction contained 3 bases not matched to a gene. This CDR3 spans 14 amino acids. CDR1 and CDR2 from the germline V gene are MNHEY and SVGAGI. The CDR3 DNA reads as TGTGCCAGCAGTTATGACAGGGGGCGGACTGAAGCTTTCTTT. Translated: CASSYDRGRTEAFF.